This T cell receptor (beta chain) was recorded in a study of OX40 agonist ivuxolimab in advanced cancers. Turning to the study itself: The treatment was a fully human IgG2 OX40 agonist, ivuxolimab. A partial response was reached by three patients: one with hepatocellular carcinoma and two with cutaneous melanoma. People in dose escalation had one of these cancers: hepatocellular carcinoma, melanoma, renal cell or head and neck cancer.

Trimming took 9 bases from V and 0 from J; bases not matched to a gene: 5. Per germline, CDR1 SGHTA and CDR2 FQGNSA. This CDR3 region has 14 residues. On this clone itself: Its target is not known.

Study conclusions and caveats: There was clonal expansion of CD4+ and CD8+ blood T cells by week 6 at 0.1 to 3.0 mg/kg.

The assay was immunoSEQ multiplex PCR, and TCRdb's table has in-frame clones only and misses some. Altogether about 43,000 clones are present, around 87% being singletons, with the ten largest covering under 40%. Sequences were derived from CD4+ or CD8+ T cells sorted from blood, sampled in a trial of the OX40 agonist ivuxolimab. This TCR was sampled from an adult with an advanced solid tumor such as melanoma, head and neck, liver or kidney cancer. The rearrangement joins TRBV7-2 to TRBJ1-5, with TRBD1 identical over 7 bases. CDR3 residues: CASTDRDSNQPQHF. CDR3 bases: TGTGCCAGTACCGACAGGGATAGCAATCAGCCCCAGCATTTT.